This T cell receptor beta chain emerged from a study of blood T cell repertoires in COVID-19. Study-level information: Sites in the United States, Italy and Spain provided acute and convalescent COVID-19 samples. In each case, the material was cDNA or gDNA derived from T cells, B-cell-depleted T cells, or PBMCs.

Authors' processing steps: The assay estimated nucleated cells by amplifying reference gene primers. Clones were read by immunoSEQ multiplex PCR, and TCRdb kept only the in-frame ones, dropping some. V and J calls and clone size are those listed in that table; D and trimming were worked out from the DNA. The table lists just over 250,000 clones, around 87% of them singletons. The CDR3 loop spans 13 amino acids. V shed 5 bases and J shed 5 bases, with 9 bases lying between them. Germline V lookup: CDR1 LGHDT, CDR2 YNNKEL (reference sequence). Sequenced material: peripheral blood. The genes are TRBV3-1 (or the pseudogene TRBV3-2) and TRBJ2-2; weak D call: TRBD1 (6 bases). This receptor was identified in a woman aged 50 to 65 with acute or convalescent COVID-19. Here the CDR3 DNA reads TGTGCCAGCAGCTTCCAGGGGACCGGGGAGCTGTTTTTT. It specifies CASSFQGTGELFF.